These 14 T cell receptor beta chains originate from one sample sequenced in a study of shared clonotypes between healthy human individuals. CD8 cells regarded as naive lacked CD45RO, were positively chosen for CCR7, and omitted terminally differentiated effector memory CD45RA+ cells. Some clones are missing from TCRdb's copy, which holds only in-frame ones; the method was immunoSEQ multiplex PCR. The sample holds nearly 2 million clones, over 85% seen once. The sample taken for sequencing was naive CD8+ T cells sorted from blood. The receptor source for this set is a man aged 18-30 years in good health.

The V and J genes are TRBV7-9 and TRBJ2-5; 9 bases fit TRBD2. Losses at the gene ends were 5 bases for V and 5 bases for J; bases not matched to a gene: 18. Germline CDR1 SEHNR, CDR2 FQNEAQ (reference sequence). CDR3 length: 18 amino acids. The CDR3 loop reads CASSPLSLDSGRAETQYF. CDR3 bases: TGTGCCAGCAGCCCCCTTTCCTTGGATAGCGGGAGAGCGGAGACCCAGTACTTC.

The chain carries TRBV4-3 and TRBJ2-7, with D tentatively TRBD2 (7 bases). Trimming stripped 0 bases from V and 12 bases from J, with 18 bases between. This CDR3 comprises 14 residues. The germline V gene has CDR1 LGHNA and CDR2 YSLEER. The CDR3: CASSQDPGGPFSYF. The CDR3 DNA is TGCGCCAGCAGCCAAGATCCCGGGGGGCCGTTTTCGTACTTC.

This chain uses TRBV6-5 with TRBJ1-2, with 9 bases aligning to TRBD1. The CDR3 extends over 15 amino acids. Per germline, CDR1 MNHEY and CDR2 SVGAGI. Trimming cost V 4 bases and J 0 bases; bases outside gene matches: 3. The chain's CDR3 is CASSFTGGSNYGYTF. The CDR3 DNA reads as TGTGCCAGCAGTTTTACAGGGGGCTCTAACTATGGCTACACCTTC.

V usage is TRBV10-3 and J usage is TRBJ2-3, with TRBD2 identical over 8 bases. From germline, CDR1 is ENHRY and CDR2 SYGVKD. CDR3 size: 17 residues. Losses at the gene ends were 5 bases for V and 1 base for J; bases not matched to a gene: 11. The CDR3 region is CAISQAGENLRTDTQYF. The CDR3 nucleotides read TGTGCCATCAGTCAAGCGGGAGAGAACCTTCGCACAGATACGCAGTATTTT.

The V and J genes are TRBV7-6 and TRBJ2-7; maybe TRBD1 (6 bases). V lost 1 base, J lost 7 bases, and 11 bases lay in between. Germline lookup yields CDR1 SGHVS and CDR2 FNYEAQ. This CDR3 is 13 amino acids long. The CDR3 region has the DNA TGTGCCAGCAGCTTAGATCAGGGGTGGGAGCAGTACTTC. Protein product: CASSLDQGWEQYF.

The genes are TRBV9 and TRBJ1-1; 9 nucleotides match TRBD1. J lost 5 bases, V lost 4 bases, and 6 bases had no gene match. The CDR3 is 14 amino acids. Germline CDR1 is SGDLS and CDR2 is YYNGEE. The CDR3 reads CASSQPTGGTEAFF. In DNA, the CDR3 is TGTGCCAGCAGCCAACCGACAGGGGGAACTGAAGCTTTCTTT.

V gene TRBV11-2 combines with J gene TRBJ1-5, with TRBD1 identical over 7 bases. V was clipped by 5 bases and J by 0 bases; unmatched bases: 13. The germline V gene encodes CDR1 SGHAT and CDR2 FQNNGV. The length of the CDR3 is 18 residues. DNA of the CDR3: TGTGCCAGCAGCCCTCGGACAGGAGGGGTCTATAGCAATCAGCCCCAGCATTTT. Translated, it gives CASSPRTGGVYSNQPQHF.

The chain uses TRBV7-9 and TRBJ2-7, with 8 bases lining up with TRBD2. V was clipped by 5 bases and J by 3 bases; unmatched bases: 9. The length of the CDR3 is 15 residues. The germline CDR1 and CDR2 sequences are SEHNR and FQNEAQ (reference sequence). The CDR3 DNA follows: TGTGCCAGCAGCGGGGCAGCGGGAGCCTACTACGAGCAGTACTTC. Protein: CASSGAAGAYYEQYF.

The CDR3 region has the DNA TGCAGCGTTATCCACGGACTGAATGAAAAACTGTTTTTT. This sequence encodes CSVIHGLNEKLFF. The chain joins TRBV29-1 to TRBJ1-4; D is undetermined. CDR3 length: 13 residues. V dropped 5 bases and J dropped 5 bases, with 12 bases sitting between them. Germline lookup yields CDR1 SQVTM and CDR2 ANQGSEA.

The CDR3 sequence: CASSQEAQGLSYEQYF. The CDR3 nucleotides are TGCGCCAGCAGCCAAGAAGCACAGGGCCTCTCCTACGAGCAGTACTTC. The chain employs TRBV4-1 and TRBJ2-7; D possibly corresponds to TRBD1 (6 bases). The germline V gene encodes CDR1 MGHRA and CDR2 YSYEKL. The V gene lost 0 bases and the J gene lost 0 bases, with 12 bases spanning the gap. The CDR3 runs to 16 residues.

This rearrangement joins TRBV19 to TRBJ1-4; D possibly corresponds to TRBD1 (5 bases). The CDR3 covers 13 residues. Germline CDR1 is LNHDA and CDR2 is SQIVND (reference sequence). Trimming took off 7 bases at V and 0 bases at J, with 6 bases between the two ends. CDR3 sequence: CASTRATNEKLFF. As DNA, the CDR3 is TGTGCCAGTACCAGGGCAACTAATGAAAAACTGTTTTTT.

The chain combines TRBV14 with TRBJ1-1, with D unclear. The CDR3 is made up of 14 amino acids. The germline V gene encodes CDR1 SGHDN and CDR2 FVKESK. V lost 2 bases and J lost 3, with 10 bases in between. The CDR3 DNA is TGTGCCAGCAGCCAATGGCCCCGAGACACTGAAGCTTTCTTT. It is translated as CASSQWPRDTEAFF.

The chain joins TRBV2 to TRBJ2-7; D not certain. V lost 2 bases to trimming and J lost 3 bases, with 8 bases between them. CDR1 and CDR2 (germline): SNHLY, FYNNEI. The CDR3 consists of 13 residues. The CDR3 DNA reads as TGTGCCAGCAGTGAAACCCCCCACTACGAGCAGTACTTC. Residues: CASSETPHYEQYF. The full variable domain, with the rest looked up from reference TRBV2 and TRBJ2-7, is EPEVTQTPSHQVTQMGQEVILRCVPISNHLYFYWYRQILGQKVEFLVSFYNNEISEKSEIFDDQFSVERPDGSNFTLKIRSTKLEDSAMYFCASSETPHYEQYFGPGTRLTVT.

The CDR3 DNA reads TGTGCCAGTAGTATGATTGCAGGGAATGAGCAGTTCTTC. Amino acid sequence: CASSMIAGNEQFF. The V gene is TRBV19, the J gene TRBJ2-1; D may be TRBD1 (5 bases). Per germline, CDR1 LNHDA and CDR2 SQIVND (reference sequence). The V gene lost 3 bases and the J gene lost 7 bases, with 10 bases spanning the gap. This CDR3 comprises 13 residues. Full variable domain (missing parts from reference TRBV19 and TRBJ2-1): DGGITQSPKYLFRKEGQNVTLSCEQNLNHDAMYWYRQDPGQGLRLIYYSQIVNDFQKGDIAEGYSVSREKKESFPLTVTSAQKNPTAFYLCASSMIAGNEQFFGPGTRLTVL.